This TCR beta chain is from a study of T cells in Graves' hyperthyroidism and ophthalmopathy. Amplification yielded TCR beta CDR3 regions, with RNA transcripts as the source. A set of HTBI primers served as the primers for a first-round RT-PCR of the TCR CDR3. TCRdb used MiXCR to reprocess the multiplex PCR reads, holding one entry per CDR3 protein. The data contain about 370,000 distinct CDR3 sequences, 13% to 15% of them singletons. This CDR3 spans 14 amino acids. Germline assignment: CDR1 LGHDT and CDR2 YNNKEL (reference sequence). Losses at the gene ends were 5 bases for V and 6 bases for J; bases not matched to a gene: 6.

This rearrangement joins TRBV3-1 to TRBJ2-7, with TRBD2 matching 11 bases. Sequenced material: blood. The clonotype comes from a woman aged 55 to 70 with Graves' ophthalmopathy. For the CDR3, the DNA is TGTGCCAGCAGCTCAACGCTAGCGGGAGGCGAGCAGTACTTC. Translation gives CASSSTLAGGEQYF.